Below are 5 T cell receptor beta chains sequenced from a single sample in a study of blood T cell repertoires in COVID-19. Assay: immunoSEQ multiplex PCR; the TCRdb copy retains only in-frame clones and omits some. The sample consists of roughly 100,000 clones, 80% to 90% of them appearing once. The sequenced sample was peripheral blood. The receptor set was obtained from an elderly man with COVID-19, enrolled during active disease.

The V gene is TRBV5-6, the J gene TRBJ1-4; tentatively, D is TRBD1 (6 bases). Germline V CDR1 and CDR2: SGHDT, YYEEEE. This CDR3 is built from 15 residues. The V gene lost 4 bases and the J gene lost 7 bases, with 17 bases spanning the gap. The CDR3 loop is CASSLRSGHLEKLFF. In nucleotides, the CDR3 is TGTGCCAGCAGCCTACGGTCGGGACACCTTGAAAAACTGTTTTTT. Drawing the rest from reference TRBV5-6 and TRBJ1-4, the complete variable domain is DAGVTQSPTHLIKTRGQQVTLRCSPKSGHDTVSWYQQALGQGPQFIFQYYEEEERQRGNFPDRFSGHQFPNYSSELNVNALLLGDSALYLCASSLRSGHLEKLFFGSGTQLSVL.

The rearrangement joins TRBV9 to TRBJ1-6; D is perhaps TRBD1 (6 bases). CDR3 length: 15 amino acids. Trimming removed 4 bases from V and 8 bases from J, with 16 bases in between. Germline V gene lookup returns CDR1 SGDLS and CDR2 YYNGEE. In nucleotides, the CDR3 is TGTGCCAGCAGCCCCATCGGGGGGCGGGATTCACCCCTCCACTTT. It encodes CASSPIGGRDSPLHF.

This rearrangement joins TRBV7-8 to TRBJ1-1; no clear D. Germline CDR1 is SGHVS and CDR2 is FQNEAQ. The CDR3 contains 16 residues. V lost 2 bases to trimming and J lost 3 bases, with 16 bases between them. DNA of the CDR3: TGTGCCAGCAGCTTATCACGTCGGGATTTGGACACTGAAGCTTTCTTT. Amino acid sequence: CASSLSRRDLDTEAFF.

This sequence joins TRBV9 and TRBJ1-1, with D possibly TRBD1 on 6 matching bases. The CDR3 runs to 14 residues. Trimming took 2 bases from V and 1 from J, leaving 9 bases between them. Germline CDR1 reads SGDLS; CDR2 reads YYNGEE. The CDR3, as DNA: TGTGCCAGCAGCGTGACGACAGGGAACACTGAAGCTTTCTTT. Translating gives CASSVTTGNTEAFF.

The chain links TRBV11-3 to TRBJ1-1; D unclear. The CDR3 extends over 15 amino acids. Trimming removed 1 base from V and 1 base from J, with 10 bases in between. CDR1 and CDR2 from the germline V gene are SGHNT and YENEEA. The chain's CDR3 is CASSLGNGENTEAFF. CDR3 nucleotide sequence: TGTGCCAGCAGCTTAGGAAACGGGGAGAACACTGAAGCTTTCTTT.